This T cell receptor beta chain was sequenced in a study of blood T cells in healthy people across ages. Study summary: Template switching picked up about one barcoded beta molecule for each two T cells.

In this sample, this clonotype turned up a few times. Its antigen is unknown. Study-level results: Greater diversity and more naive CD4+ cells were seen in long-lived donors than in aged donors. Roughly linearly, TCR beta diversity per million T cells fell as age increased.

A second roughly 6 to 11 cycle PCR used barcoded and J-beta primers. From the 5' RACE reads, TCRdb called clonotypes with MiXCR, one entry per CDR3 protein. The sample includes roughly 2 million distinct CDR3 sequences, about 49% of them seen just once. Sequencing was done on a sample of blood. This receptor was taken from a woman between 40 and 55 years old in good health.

CDR3: CASSVHEANYGYTF. The CDR3 DNA is TGTGCCAGCAGTGTACACGAAGCTAACTATGGCTACACCTTC. The rearrangement links TRBV12-3 or TRBV12-4 to TRBJ1-2; no definite D call. V lost 5 bases and J 0 bases, leaving 10 bases between the germline ends. This CDR3 has 14 residues.